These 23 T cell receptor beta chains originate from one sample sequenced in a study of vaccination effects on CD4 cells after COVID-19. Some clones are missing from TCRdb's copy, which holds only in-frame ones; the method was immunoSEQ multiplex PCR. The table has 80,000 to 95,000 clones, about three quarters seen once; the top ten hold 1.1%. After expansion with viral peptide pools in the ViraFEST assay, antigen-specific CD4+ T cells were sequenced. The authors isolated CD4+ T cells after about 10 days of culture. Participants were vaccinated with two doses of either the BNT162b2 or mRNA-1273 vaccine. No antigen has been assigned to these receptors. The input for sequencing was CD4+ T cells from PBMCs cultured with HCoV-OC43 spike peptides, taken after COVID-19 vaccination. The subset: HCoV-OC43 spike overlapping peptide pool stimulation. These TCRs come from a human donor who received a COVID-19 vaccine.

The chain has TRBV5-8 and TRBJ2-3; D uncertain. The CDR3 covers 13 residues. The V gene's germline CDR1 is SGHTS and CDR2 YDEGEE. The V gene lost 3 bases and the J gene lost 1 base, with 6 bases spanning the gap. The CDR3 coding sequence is TGTGCCAGCAGCTCCCTCCGCACAGATACGCAGTATTTT. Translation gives CASSSLRTDTQYF.

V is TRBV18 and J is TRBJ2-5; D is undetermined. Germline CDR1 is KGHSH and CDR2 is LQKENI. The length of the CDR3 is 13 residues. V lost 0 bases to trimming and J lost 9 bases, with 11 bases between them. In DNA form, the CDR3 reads TGTGCCAGCTCACCACCGGTTGGGATACCCCAGTACTTC. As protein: CASSPPVGIPQYF. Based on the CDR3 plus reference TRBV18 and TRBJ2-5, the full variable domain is NAGVMQNPRHLVRRRGQEARLRCSPMKGHSHVYWYRQLPEEGLKFMVYLQKENIIDESGMPKERFSAEFPKEGPSILRIQQVVRGDSAAYFCASSPPVGIPQYFGPGTRLLVL.

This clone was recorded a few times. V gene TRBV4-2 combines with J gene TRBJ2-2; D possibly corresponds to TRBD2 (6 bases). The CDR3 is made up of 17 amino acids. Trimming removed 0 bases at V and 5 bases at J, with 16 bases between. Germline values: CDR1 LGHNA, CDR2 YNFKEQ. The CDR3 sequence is CASSQDGRQIMTGELFF. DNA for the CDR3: TGTGCCAGCAGCCAAGACGGGAGACAGATAATGACCGGGGAGCTGTTTTTT.

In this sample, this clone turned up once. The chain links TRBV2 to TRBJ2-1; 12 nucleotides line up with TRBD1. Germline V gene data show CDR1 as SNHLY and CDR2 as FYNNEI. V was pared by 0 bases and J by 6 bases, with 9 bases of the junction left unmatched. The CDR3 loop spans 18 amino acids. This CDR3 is CASSEAPGTGGRGNEQFF. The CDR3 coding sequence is TGTGCCAGCAGTGAAGCCCCGGGGACAGGGGGCAGAGGCAATGAGCAGTTCTTC.

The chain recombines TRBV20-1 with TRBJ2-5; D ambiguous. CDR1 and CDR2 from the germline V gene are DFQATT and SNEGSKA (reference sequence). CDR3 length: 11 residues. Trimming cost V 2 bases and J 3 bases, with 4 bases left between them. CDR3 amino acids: CSARPKETQYF. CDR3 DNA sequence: TGCAGTGCTAGACCTAAAGAGACCCAGTACTTC.

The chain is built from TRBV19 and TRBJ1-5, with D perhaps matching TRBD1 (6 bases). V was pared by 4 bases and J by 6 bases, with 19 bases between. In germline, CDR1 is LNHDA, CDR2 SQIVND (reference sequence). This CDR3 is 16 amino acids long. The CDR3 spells CASSSMSGGVSQPQHF. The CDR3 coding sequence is TGTGCCAGTAGTAGCATGAGCGGGGGCGTAAGTCAGCCCCAGCATTTT.

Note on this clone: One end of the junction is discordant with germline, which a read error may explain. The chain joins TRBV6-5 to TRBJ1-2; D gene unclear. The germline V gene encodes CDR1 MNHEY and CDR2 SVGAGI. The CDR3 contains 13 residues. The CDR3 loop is CASSLGSKYGYTF. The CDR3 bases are TGTGCCAGCAGTTTGGGTTCTAAGTATGGCTACACCTTC.

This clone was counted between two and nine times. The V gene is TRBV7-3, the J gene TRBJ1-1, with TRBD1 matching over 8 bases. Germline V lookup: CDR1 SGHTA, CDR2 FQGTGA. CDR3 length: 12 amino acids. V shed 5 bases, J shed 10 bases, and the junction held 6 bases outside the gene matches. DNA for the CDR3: TGTGCCAGCAGCCACGGACAGGGAGGAGCTTTCTTT. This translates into CASSHGQGGAFF. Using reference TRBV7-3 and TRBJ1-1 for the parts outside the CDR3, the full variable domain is GAGVSQTPSNKVTEKGKYVELRCDPISGHTALYWYRQSLGQGPEFLIYFQGTGAADDSGLPNDRFFAVRPEGSVSTLKIQRTERGDSAVYLCASSHGQGGAFFGQGTRLTVV.

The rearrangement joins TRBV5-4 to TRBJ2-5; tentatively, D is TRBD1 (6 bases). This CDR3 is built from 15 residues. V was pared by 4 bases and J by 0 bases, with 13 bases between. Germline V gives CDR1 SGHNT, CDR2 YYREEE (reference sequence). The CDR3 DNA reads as TGTGCCAGCAGCCCCTGGACAGAGTACCAAGAGACCCAGTACTTC. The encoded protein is CASSPWTEYQETQYF.

DNA for the CDR3: TGTGCCAGCAGCCAAGGATATTATGTGGGCCGAGCCTACGAGCAGTACGTC. Translating gives CASSQGYYVGRAYEQYV. This chain connects TRBV5-8 to TRBJ2-7; no definite D call. The CDR3 sequence is 17 residues long. V gave up 4 bases and J gave up 2 bases, with 22 bases separating them. The V gene's germline CDR1 is SGHTS and CDR2 YDEGEE.

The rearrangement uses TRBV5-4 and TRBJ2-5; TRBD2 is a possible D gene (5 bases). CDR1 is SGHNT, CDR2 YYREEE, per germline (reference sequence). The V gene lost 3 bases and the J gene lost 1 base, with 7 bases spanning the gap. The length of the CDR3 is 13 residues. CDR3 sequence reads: CASSSRGQETQYF. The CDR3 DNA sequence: TGTGCCAGCAGCTCCCGGGGCCAAGAGACCCAGTACTTC.

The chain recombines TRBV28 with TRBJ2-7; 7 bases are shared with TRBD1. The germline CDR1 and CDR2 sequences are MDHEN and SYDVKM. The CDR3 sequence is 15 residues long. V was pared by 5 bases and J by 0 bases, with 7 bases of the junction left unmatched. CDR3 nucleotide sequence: TGTGCCAGCAGTCCAACAGGGGCCATCTCCTACGAGCAGTACGTC. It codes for CASSPTGAISYEQYV.

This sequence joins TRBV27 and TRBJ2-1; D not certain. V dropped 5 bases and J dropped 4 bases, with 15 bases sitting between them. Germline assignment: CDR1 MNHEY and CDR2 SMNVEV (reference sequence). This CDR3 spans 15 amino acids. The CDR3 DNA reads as TGTGCCAGCAGTGCTAGACCCACCCCTTACAATGAGCAGTTCTTC. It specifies CASSARPTPYNEQFF.

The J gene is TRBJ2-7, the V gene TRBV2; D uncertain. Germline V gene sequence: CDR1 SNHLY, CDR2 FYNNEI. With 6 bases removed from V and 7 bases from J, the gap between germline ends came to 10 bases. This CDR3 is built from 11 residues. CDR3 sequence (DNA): TGTGCCAGCAGCCCTTCATTGGAGCAGTACGTC. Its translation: CASSPSLEQYV.

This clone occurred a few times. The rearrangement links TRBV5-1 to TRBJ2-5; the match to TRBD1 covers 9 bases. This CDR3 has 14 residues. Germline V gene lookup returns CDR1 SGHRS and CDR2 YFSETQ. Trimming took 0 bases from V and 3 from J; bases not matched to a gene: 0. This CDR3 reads CASSLGTGEETQYF. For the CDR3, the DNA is TGCGCCAGCAGCTTGGGGACAGGGGAAGAGACCCAGTACTTC.

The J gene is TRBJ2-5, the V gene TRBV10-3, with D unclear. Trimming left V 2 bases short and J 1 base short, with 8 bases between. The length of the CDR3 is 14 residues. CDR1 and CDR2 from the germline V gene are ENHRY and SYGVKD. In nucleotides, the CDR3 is TGTGCCATCAGTGAGCGGCAGTTCCAAGAGACCCAGTACTTC. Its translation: CAISERQFQETQYF.

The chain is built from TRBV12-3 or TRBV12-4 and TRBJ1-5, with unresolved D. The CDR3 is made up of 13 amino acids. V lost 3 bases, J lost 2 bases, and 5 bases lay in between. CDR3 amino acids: CASSLFGNQPQHF. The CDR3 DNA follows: TGTGCCAGCAGTTTGTTCGGCAATCAGCCCCAGCATTTT.

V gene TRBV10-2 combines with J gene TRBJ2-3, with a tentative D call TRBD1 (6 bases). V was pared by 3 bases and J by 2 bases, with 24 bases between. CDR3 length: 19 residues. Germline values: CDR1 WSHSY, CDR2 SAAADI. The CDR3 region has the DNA TGCGCCAGCAGTGACATTGGAAGATCCGGGACACCCTACACAGATACGCAGTATTTT. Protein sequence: CASSDIGRSGTPYTDTQYF.

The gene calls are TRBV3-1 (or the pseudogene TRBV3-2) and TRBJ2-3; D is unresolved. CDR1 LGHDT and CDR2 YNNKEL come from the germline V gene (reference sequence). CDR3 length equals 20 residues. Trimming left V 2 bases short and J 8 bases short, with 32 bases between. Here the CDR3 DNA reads TGTGCCAGCAGCCAATTGGATCTGGCTGTAACATTGTGGGATCTGGGTACGCAGTATTTT. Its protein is CASSQLDLAVTLWDLGTQYF.

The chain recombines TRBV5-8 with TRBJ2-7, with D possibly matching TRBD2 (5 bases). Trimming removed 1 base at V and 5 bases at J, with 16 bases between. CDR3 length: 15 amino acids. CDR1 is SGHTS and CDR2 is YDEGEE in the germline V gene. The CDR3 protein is CASSLFLAPVNEQYV. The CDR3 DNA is TGTGCCAGCAGCTTGTTCCTAGCTCCCGTCAACGAGCAGTACGTC.

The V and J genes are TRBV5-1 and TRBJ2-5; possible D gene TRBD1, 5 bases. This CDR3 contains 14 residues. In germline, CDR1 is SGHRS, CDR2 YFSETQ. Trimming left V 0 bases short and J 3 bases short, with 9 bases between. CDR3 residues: CASSLVTAEETQYF. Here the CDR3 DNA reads TGCGCCAGCAGCTTGGTGACAGCCGAAGAGACCCAGTACTTC.

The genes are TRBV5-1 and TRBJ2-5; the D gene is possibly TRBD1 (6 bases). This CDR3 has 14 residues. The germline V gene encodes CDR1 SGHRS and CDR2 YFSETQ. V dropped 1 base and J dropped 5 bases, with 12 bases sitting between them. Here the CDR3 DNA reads TGCGCCAGCAGCTTGCTGGGGGCCGGTGAGACCCAGTACTTC. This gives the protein CASSLLGAGETQYF.

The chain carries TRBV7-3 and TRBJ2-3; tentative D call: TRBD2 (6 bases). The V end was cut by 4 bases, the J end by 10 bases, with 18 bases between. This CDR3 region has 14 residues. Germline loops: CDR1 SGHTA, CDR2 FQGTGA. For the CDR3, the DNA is TGTGCCAGCAGCTCCCGGCCGCGGGATGGAGCGCAGTATTTT. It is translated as CASSSRPRDGAQYF.